This T cell receptor (beta chain) comes out of a study of cytomegalovirus exposure and HLA in healthy donors. Nominal health characterized the donors when sampled, though unrecorded immune exposures were likely. PCR involved 60 Vbeta and 13 Jbeta primers. Produced via immunoSEQ multiplex PCR; TCRdb's table is partial and in-frame only. Among 120,000 to 150,000 clones listed, 79% were seen once. The table lists this clone with a count of one. Its antigen is unidentified. Study-level results: Sequencing artifact likely explains a cluster of highly shared sequence variants.

Germline V gene sequence: CDR1 LNHDA, CDR2 SQIVND (reference sequence). CDR3 size: 13 residues. Trimming took 5 bases from V and 5 from J, leaving 12 bases between them. This TCR came from a woman in her 40s in good health and CMV-seropositive. The chain uses TRBV19 and TRBJ1-1; D may be TRBD1 (6 bases). The sample taken for sequencing was PBMCs. Here the CDR3 DNA reads TGTGCCAGTAGTCCGGACAGAGGGACTGAAGCTTTCTTT. Its protein product is CASSPDRGTEAFF. The whole variable domain, remainder taken from reference TRBV19 and TRBJ1-1, is DGGITQSPKYLFRKEGQNVTLSCEQNLNHDAMYWYRQDPGQGLRLIYYSQIVNDFQKGDIAEGYSVSREKKESFPLTVTSAQKNPTAFYLCASSPDRGTEAFFGQGTRLTVV.